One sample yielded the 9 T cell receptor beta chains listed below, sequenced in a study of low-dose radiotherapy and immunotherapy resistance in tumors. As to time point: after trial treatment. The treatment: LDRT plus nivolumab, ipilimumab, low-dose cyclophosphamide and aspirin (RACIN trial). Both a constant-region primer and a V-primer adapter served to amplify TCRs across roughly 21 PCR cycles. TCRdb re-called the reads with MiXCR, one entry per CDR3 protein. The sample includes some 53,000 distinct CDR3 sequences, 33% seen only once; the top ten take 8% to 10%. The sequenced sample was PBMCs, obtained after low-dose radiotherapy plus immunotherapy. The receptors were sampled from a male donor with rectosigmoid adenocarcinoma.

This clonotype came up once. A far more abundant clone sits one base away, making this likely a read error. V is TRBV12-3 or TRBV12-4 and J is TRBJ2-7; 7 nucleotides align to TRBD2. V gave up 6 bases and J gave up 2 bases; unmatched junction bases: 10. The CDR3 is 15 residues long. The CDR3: CASSGPGLPTYEQYV. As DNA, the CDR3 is TGTGCCAGCAGCGGACCGGGACTACCCACCTACGAGCAGTACGTC.

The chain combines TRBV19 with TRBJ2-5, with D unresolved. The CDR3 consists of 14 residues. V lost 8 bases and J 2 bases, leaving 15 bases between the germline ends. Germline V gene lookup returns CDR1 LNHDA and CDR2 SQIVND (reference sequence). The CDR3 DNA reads TGTGCCAGTGGCAGCCATCTACTACAAGAGACCCAGTACTTC. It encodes CASGSHLLQETQYF.

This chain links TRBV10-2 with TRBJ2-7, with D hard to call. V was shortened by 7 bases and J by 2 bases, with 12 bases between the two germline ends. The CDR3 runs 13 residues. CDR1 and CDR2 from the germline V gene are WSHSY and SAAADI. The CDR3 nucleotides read TGCGCCAGCACCCCCCGTGCAGCCTACGAGCAGTACTTC. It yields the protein CASTPRAAYEQYF.

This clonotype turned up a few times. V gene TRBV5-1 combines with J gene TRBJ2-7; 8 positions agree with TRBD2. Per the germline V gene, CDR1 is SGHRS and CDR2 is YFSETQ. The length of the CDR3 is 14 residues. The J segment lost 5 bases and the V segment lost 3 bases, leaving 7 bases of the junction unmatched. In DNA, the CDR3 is TGCGCCAGCAGCTCCGGACTAGCCCCCCACGAGCAGTACTTC. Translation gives CASSSGLAPHEQYF.

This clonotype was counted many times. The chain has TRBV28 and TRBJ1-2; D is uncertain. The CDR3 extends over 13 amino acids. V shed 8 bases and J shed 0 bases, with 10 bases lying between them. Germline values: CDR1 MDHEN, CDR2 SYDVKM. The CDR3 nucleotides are TGTGCCAGCCTTTGGCCTCCTAACTATGGCTACACCTTC. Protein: CASLWPPNYGYTF.

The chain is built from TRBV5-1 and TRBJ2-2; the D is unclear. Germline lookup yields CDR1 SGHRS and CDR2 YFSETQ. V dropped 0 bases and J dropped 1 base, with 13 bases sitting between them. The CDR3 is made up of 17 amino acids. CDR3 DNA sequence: TGCGCCAGCAGCTTGGGAGATTGGGCAGGGAACACCGGGGAGCTGTTTTTT. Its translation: CASSLGDWAGNTGELFF. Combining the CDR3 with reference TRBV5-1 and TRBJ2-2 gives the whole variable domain KAGVTQTPRYLIKTRGQQVTLSCSPISGHRSVSWYQQTPGQGLQFLFEYFSETQRNKGNFPGRFSGRQFSNSRSEMNVSTLELGDSALYLCASSLGDWAGNTGELFFGEGSRLTVL.

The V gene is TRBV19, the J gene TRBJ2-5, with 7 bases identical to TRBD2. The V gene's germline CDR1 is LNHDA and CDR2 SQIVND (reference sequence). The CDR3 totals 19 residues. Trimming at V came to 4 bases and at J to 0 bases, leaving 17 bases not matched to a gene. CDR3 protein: CASSTPPLGLAVNQETQYF. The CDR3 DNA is TGTGCCAGTAGTACACCCCCGTTGGGGCTAGCGGTAAACCAAGAGACCCAGTACTTC. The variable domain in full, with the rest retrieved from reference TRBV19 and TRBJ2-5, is DGGITQSPKYLFRKEGQNVTLSCEQNLNHDAMYWYRQDPGQGLRLIYYSQIVNDFQKGDIAEGYSVSREKKESFPLTVTSAQKNPTAFYLCASSTPPLGLAVNQETQYFGPGTRLLVL.

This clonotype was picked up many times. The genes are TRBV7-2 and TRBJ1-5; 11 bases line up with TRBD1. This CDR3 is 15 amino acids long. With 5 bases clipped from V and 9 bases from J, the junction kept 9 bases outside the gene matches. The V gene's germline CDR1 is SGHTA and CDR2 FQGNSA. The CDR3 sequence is CASSAGQGASRPQHF. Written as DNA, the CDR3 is TGTGCCAGCAGCGCCGGACAGGGGGCTTCTCGGCCCCAGCATTTT.

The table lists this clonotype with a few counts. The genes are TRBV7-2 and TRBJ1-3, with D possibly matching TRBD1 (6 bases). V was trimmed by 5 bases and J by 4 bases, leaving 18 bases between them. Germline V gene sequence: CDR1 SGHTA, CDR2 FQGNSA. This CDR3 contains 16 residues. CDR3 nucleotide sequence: TGTGCCAGCAGCCGGGGGGCCAAGGGGACGGGAAACACCATATATTTT. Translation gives CASSRGAKGTGNTIYF.